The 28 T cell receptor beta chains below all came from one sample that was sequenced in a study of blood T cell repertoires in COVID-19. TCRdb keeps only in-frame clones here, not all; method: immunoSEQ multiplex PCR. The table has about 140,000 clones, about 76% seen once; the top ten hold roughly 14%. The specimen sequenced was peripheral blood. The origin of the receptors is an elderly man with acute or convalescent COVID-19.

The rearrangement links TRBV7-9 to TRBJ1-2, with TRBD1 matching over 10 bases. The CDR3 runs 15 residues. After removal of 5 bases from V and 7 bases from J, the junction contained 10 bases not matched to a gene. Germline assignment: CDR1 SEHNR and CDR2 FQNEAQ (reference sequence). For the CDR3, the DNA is TGTGCCAGCAGCCCTCCGGGACAGGGGATAGGTGGCTACACCTTC. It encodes CASSPPGQGIGGYTF.

This CDR3 reads CASSIREVGGYTF. DNA of the CDR3: TGTGCCAGTAGTATCAGGGAAGTAGGAGGCTACACCTTC. The chain couples TRBV19 to TRBJ1-2; tentatively, D is TRBD1 (5 bases). Germline CDR1 is LNHDA and CDR2 is SQIVND (reference sequence). The CDR3 extends over 13 amino acids. Trimming removed 3 bases from V and 8 bases from J, with 13 bases in between.

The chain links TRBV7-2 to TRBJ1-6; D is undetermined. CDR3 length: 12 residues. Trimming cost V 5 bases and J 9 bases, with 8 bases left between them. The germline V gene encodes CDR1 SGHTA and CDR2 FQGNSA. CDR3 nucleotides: TGTGCCAGCAGCCTCCCCCCTTCACCCCTCCACTTT. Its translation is CASSLPPSPLHF.

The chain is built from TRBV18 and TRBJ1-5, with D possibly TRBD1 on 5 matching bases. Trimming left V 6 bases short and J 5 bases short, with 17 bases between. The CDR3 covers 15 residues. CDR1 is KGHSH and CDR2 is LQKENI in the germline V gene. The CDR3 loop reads CASSLTGGMDQPQHF. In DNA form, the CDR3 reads TGTGCCAGCTCTCTAACAGGTGGGATGGATCAGCCCCAGCATTTT.

The CDR3 loop is CASSPHPQPQHF. The CDR3 DNA reads TGTGCCAGCAGCCCCCATCCCCAGCCCCAGCATTTT. The chain has TRBV6-2 or TRBV6-3 and TRBJ1-5; the D is unclear. V gave up 6 bases and J gave up 7 bases, with 10 bases separating them. The CDR3 runs to 12 residues. Germline CDR1 MNHEY, CDR2 SVGEGT.

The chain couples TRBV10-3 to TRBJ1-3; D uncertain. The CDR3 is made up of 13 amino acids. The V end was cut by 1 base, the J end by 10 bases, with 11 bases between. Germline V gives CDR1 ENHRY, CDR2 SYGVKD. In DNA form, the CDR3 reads TGTGCCATCAGTGAGTTCGACCCGGGGACCATATATTTT. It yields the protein CAISEFDPGTIYF.

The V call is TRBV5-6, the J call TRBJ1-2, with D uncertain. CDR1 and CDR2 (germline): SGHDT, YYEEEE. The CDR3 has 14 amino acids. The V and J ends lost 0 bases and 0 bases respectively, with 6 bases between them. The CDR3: CASSLGPANYGYTF. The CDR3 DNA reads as TGTGCCAGCAGCTTGGGTCCAGCTAACTATGGCTACACCTTC.

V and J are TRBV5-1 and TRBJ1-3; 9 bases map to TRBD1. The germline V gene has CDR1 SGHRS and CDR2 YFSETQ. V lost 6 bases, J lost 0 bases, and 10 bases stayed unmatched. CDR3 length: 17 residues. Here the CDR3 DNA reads TGCGCCAGCACCCCCAGGGGACAGGGACCCTCTGGAAACACCATATATTTT. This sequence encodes CASTPRGQGPSGNTIYF.

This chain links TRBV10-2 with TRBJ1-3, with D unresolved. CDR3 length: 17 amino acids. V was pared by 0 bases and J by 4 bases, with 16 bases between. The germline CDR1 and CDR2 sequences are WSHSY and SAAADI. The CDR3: CASSESSGNGWGNTIYF. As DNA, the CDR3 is TGCGCCAGCAGTGAGTCGTCCGGGAATGGATGGGGAAACACCATATATTTT.

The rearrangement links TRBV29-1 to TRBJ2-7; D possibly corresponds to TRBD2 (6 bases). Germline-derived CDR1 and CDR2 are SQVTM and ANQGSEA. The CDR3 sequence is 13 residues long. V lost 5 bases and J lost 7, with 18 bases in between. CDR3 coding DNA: TGCAGCGTTCAGACGGACGGGGGTGGGGAGCAGTACTTC. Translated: CSVQTDGGGEQYF.

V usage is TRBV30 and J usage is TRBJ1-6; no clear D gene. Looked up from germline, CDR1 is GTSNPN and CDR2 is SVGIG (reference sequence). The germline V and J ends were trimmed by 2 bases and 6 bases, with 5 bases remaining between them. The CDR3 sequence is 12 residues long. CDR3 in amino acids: CAWSTANSPLHF. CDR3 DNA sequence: TGTGCCTGGAGTACTGCTAATTCACCCCTCCACTTT.

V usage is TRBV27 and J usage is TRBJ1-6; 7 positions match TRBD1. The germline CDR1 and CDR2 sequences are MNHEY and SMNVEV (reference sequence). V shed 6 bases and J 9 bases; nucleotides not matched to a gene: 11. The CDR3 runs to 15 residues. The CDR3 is CASRERGLAISPLHF. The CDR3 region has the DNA TGTGCCAGCAGGGAAAGGGGGCTAGCTATTTCACCCCTCCACTTT.

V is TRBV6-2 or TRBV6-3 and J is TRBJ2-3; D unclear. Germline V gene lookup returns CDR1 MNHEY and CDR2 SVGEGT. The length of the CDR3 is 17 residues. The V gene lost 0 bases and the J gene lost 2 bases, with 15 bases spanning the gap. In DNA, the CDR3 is TGTGCCAGCAGTTACTCTGGTCCCGTGAGGTCCACAGATACGCAGTATTTT. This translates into CASSYSGPVRSTDTQYF.

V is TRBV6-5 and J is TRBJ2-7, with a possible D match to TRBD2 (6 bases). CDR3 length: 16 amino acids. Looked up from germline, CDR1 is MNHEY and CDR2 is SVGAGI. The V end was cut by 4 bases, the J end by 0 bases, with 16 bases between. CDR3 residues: CASSWRDRPSSYEQYF. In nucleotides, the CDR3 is TGTGCCAGCAGTTGGAGGGACCGCCCGAGCTCCTACGAGCAGTACTTC.

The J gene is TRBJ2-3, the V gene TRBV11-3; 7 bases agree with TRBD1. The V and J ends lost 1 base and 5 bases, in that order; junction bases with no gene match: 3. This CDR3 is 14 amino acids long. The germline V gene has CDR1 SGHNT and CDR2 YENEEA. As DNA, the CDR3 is TGTGCCAGCAGCTTAGGGGACAGTAAAGATACGCAGTATTTT. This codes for CASSLGDSKDTQYF. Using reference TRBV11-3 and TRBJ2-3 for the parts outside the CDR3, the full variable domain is EAGVVQSPRYKIIEKKQPVAFWCNPISGHNTLYWYLQNLGQGPELLIRYENEEAVDDSQLPKDRFSAERLKGVDSTLKIQPAELGDSAVYLCASSLGDSKDTQYFGPGTRLTVL.

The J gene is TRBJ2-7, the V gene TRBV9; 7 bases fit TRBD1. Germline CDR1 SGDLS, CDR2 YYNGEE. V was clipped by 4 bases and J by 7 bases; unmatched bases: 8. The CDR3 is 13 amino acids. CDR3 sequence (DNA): TGTGCCAGCAGCACGACAGGGTTGGGGGAGCAGTACTTC. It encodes CASSTTGLGEQYF.

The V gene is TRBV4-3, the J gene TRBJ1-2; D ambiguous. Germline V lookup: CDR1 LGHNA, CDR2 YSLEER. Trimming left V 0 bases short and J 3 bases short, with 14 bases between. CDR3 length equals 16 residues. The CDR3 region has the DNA TGCGCCAGCAGCCAAGATTCAGGTTTCAGTCACTATGGCTACACCTTC. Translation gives CASSQDSGFSHYGYTF.

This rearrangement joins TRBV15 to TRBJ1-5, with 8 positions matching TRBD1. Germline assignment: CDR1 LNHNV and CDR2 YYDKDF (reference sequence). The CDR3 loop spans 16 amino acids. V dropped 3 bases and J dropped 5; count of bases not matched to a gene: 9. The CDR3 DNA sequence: TGTGCCACCAGCAGGGACAGGGACGGGGCCGATCAGCCCCAGCATTTT. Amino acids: CATSRDRDGADQPQHF.

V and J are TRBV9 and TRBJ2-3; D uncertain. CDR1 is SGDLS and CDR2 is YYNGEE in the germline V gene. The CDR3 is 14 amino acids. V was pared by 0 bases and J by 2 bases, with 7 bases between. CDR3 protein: CASSVGHPTDTQYF. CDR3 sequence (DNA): TGTGCCAGCAGCGTAGGGCACCCCACAGATACGCAGTATTTT.

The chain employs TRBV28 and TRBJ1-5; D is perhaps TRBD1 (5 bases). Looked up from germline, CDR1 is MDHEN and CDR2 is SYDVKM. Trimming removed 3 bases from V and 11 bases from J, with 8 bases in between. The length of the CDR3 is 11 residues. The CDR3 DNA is TGTGCCAGCAGTTTTAAGGGGACCCAGCATTTT. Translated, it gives CASSFKGTQHF.

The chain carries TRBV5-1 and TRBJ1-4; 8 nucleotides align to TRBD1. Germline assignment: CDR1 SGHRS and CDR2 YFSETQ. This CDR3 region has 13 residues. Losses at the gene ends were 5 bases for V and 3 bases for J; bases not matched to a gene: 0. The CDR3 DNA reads TGCGCCAGCAGACAGGGGGCTAATGAAAAACTGTTTTTT. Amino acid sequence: CASRQGANEKLFF.

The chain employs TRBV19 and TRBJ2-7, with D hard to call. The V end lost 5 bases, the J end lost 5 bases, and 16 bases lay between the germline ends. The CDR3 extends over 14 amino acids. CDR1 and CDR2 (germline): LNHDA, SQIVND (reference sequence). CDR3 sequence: CASSLQDPGDEQYF. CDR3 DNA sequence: TGTGCCAGTAGTCTCCAGGATCCAGGCGACGAGCAGTACTTC.

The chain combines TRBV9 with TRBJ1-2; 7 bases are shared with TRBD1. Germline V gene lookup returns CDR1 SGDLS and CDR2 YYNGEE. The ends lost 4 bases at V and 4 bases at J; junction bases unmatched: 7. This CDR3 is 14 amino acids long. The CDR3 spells CASSTRTGFYGYTF. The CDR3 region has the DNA TGTGCCAGCAGCACCCGGACAGGATTCTATGGCTACACCTTC. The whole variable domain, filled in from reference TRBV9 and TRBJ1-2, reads DSGVTQTPKHLITATGQRVTLRCSPRSGDLSVYWYQQSLDQGLQFLIQYYNGEERAKGNILERFSAQQFPDLHSELNLSSLELGDSALYFCASSTRTGFYGYTFGSGTRLTVV.

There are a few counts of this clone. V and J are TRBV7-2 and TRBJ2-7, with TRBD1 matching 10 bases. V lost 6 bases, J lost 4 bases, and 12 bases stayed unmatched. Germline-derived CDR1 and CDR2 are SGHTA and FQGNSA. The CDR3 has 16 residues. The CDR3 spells CASRRTGGTPVYEQYF. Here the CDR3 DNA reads TGTGCCAGCAGAAGGACAGGGGGAACCCCCGTTTACGAGCAGTACTTC.

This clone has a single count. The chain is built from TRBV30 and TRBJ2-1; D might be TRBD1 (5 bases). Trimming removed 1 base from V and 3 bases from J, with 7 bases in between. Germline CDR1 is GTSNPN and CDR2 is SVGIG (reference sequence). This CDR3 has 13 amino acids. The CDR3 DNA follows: TGTGCCTGGAGTGACAGGAACTACAATGAGCAGTTCTTC. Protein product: CAWSDRNYNEQFF. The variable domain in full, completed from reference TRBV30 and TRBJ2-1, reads SQTIHQWPATLVQPVGSPLSLECTVEGTSNPNLYWYRQAAGRGLQLLFYSVGIGQISSEVPQNLSASRPQDRQFILSSKKLLLSDSGFYLCAWSDRNYNEQFFGPGTRLTVL.

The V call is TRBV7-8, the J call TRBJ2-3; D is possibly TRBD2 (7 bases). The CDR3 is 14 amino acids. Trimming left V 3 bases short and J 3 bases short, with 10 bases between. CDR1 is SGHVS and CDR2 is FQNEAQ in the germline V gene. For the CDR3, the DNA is TGTGCCAGCAGCTTGGGGGGGCGTACAGATACGCAGTATTTT. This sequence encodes CASSLGGRTDTQYF.

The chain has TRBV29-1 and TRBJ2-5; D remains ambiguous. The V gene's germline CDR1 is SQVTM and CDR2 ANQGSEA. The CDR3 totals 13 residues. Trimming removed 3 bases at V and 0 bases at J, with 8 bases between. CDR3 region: CSVDWPDQETQYF. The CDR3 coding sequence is TGCAGCGTTGACTGGCCTGACCAAGAGACCCAGTACTTC.

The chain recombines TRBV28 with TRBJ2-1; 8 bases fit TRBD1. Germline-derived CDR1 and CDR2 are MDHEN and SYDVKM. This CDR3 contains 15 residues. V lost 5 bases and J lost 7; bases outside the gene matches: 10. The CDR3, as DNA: TGTGCCAGCAGTGCGCCCGGGACAGGTAGAAATGAGCAGTTCTTC. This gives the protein CASSAPGTGRNEQFF.